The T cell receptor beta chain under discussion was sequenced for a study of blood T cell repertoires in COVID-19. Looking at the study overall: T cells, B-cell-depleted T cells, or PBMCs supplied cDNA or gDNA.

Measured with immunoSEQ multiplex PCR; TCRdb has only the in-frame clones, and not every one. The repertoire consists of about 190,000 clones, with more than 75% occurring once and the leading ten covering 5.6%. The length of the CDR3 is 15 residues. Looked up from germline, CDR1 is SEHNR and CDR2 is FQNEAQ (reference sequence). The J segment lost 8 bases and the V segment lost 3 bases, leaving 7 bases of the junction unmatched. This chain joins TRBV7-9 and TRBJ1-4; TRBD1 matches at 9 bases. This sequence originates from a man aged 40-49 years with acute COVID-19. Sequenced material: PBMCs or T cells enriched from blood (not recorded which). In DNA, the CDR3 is TGTGCCAGCAGCTTGGGGGACAGGGCTGACGAAAAACTGTTTTTT. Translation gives CASSLGDRADEKLFF. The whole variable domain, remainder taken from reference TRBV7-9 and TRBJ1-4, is DTGVSQNPRHKITKRGQNVTFRCDPISEHNRLYWYRQTLGQGPEFLTYFQNEAQLEKSRLLSDRFSAERPKGSFSTLEIQRTEQGDSAMYLCASSLGDRADEKLFFGSGTQLSVL.